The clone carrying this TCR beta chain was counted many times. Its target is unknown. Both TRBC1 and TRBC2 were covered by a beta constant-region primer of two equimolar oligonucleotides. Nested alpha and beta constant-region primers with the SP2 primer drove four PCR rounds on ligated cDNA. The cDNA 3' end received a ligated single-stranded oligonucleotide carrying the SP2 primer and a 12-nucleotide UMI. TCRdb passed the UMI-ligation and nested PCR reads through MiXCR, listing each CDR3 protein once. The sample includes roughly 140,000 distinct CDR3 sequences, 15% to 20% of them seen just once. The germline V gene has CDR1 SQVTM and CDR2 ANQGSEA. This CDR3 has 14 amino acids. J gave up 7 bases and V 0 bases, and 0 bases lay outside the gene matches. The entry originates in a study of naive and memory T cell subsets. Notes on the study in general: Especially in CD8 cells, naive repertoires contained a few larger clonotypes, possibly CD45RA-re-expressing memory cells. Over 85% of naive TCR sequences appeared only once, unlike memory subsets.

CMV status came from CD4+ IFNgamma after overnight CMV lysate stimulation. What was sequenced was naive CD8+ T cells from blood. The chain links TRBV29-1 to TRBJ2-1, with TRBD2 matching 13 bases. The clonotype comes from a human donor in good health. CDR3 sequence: CSVEEGLAGNEQFF. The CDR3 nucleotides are TGCAGCGTTGAAGAGGGACTAGCGGGGAATGAGCAGTTCTTC.